These 18 T cell receptor beta chains were all obtained from the same sample, sequenced in a study of read filtering for tumor transcriptome and immune sequencing. This library used 300 to 450 ng RNA and molecular barcoded adaptors spanning alpha/delta and beta/gamma chains. TCRdb processed the reads anew with MiXCR; each CDR3 protein has one entry. The sample has tens of thousands of distinct CDR3 sequences, roughly 13% seen once. Sequenced material: a population of CD138-negative cells sorted from bone marrow. These receptors were obtained from a donor at least 40 years old with multiple myeloma.

This clonotype was seen ten or more times. The chain joins TRBV20-1 to TRBJ2-2, with D perhaps TRBD2 (5 bases). CDR1 is DFQATT, CDR2 SNEGSKA, per germline (reference sequence). Deletions cut 2 bases from V and 3 bases from J, with 13 bases between. This CDR3 has 15 residues. CDR3 nucleotides: TGCAGTGCTAGAAACTTTTTGAGGGACACCGGGGAGCTGTTTTTT. It codes for CSARNFLRDTGELFF.

The table lists this clonotype with many counts. Germline is not matched at one junction end, which may reflect a read error. The rearrangement links TRBV30 to TRBJ2-7, with D possibly matching TRBD1 (6 bases). This CDR3 is built from 14 residues. CDR1 and CDR2 from the germline V gene are GTSNPN and SVGIG (reference sequence). CDR3 sequence reads: CAWSVQGRGEPSRF. CDR3 bases: TGTGCCTGGAGTGTACAGGGACGGGGAGAGCCCTCACGGTTC.

This clonotype has at least ten counts. The chain is built from TRBV11-3 and TRBJ2-7; 8 bases map to TRBD1. Per germline, CDR1 SGHNT and CDR2 YENEEA. This CDR3 has 12 residues. J gave up 7 bases and V 5 bases, and 4 bases lay outside the gene matches. The DNA of the CDR3 is TGTGCCAGCAGCAACCGGGACAGGGAGCAGTACTTC. It translates to CASSNRDREQYF. The full variable domain, in which reference TRBV11-3 and TRBJ2-7 provide the parts outside the CDR3, is EAGVVQSPRYKIIEKKQPVAFWCNPISGHNTLYWYLQNLGQGPELLIRYENEEAVDDSQLPKDRFSAERLKGVDSTLKIQPAELGDSAVYLCASSNRDREQYFGPGTRLTVT.

Ten or more counts support this clonotype. This chain joins TRBV2 and TRBJ2-5, with 7 bases lining up with TRBD1. V shed 6 bases and J 5 bases; nucleotides not matched to a gene: 9. The CDR3 runs 14 residues. Germline V gene lookup returns CDR1 SNHLY and CDR2 FYNNEI. The CDR3 reads CASSLGQALETQYF. For the CDR3, the DNA is TGTGCCAGCAGCCTAGGACAGGCCTTGGAGACCCAGTACTTC.

At least ten counts were recorded for this clonotype. V is TRBV5-1 and J is TRBJ1-1; 8 nucleotides line up with TRBD1. The CDR3 sequence is 14 residues long. With 3 bases clipped from V and 3 bases from J, the junction kept 4 bases outside the gene matches. The germline V gene encodes CDR1 SGHRS and CDR2 YFSETQ. The CDR3 nucleotides are TGCGCCAGCAGCTGGACAGGGATGGACACTGAAGCTTTCTTT. Translated: CASSWTGMDTEAFF.

In this sample, this clonotype turned up many times. The chain uses TRBV19 and TRBJ1-5; 10 bases match TRBD1. CDR3 length: 15 residues. Trimming at V came to 5 bases and at J to 1 base, leaving 2 bases not matched to a gene. Per the germline V gene, CDR1 is LNHDA and CDR2 is SQIVND (reference sequence). CDR3 loop: CASSWDRGSNQPQHF. As DNA, the CDR3 is TGTGCCAGTAGTTGGGACAGGGGAAGCAATCAGCCCCAGCATTTT.

This clonotype was picked up a small number of times. A much larger clone lies one base from this, so it may be a read error. The J gene is TRBJ2-7, the V gene TRBV18; perhaps D is TRBD1 or TRBD2 (7 bases each). V lost 2 bases, J lost 6 bases, and 17 bases lay in between. The CDR3 spans 15 residues. The germline CDR1 and CDR2 sequences are KGHSH and LQKENI. The CDR3 protein is CASSPNRQGGSEQYF. The CDR3 DNA reads TGTGCCAGCTCACCAAATCGACAGGGCGGGAGCGAGCAGTACTTC.

This clonotype has a count of ten or more. The chain links TRBV2 to TRBJ2-1, with D hard to call. CDR3 length: 14 residues. V lost 3 bases to trimming and J lost 0 bases, with 6 bases between them. Germline CDR1 SNHLY, CDR2 FYNNEI. CDR3: CASSEDSSYNEQFF. As DNA, the CDR3 is TGTGCCAGCAGTGAGGATTCCTCCTACAATGAGCAGTTCTTC.

This clonotype has a count of ten or more. This chain links TRBV6-1 with TRBJ2-1, with TRBD2 matching over 12 bases. CDR1 and CDR2 from the germline V gene are MNHNS and SASEGT. The length of the CDR3 is 15 residues. With V trimmed by 5 bases and J by 9 bases, 8 bases remained unmatched. The CDR3 DNA sequence: TGTGCCAGCAGTTGGACTAGCGGGACGGGGGGTGAGCAGTTCTTC. Translation: CASSWTSGTGGEQFF.

A word on this clonotype: The junction does not match germline at one end; this may be a read error. The chain is built from TRBV9 and TRBJ2-1; no firm D call. The length of the CDR3 is 15 residues. Germline-derived CDR1 and CDR2 are SGDLS and YYNGEE. The CDR3 is CASCVAVDAYNEQFF. CDR3 nucleotides: TGTGCCAGCTGCGTTGCAGTGGACGCCTACAATGAGCAGTTCTTC.

Of note for this clonotype: This may come from a read error, since a much larger clone is one base off. This sequence joins TRBV12-3 or TRBV12-4 and TRBJ1-6; 9 positions match TRBD1. The CDR3 covers 14 residues. The CDR3 DNA reads TGTGCCGGCAGTCTTGGACAGGGGAAGTCACCCCTCCACTTT. This sequence encodes CAGSLGQGKSPLHF.

This clonotype was detected many times. The chain recombines TRBV30 with TRBJ1-1, with 7 positions matching TRBD1. The V gene's germline CDR1 is GTSNPN and CDR2 SVGIG (reference sequence). The V segment lost 2 bases and the J segment 2 bases; nucleotides outside the gene matches: 8. This CDR3 is built from 15 residues. CDR3 residues: CAWSTTDRENTEAFF. For the CDR3, the DNA is TGTGCCTGGAGTACCACTGACAGGGAAAACACTGAAGCTTTCTTT.

This clonotype was seen at least ten times. This rearrangement joins TRBV5-1 to TRBJ2-1; a possible D gene is TRBD1 (6 bases). Germline assignment: CDR1 SGHRS and CDR2 YFSETQ. This CDR3 comprises 13 residues. Trimming took 4 bases from V and 3 from J, leaving 8 bases between them. The CDR3 loop is CASSRDNYNEQFF. The CDR3 DNA is TGCGCCAGCAGCCGGGACAACTACAATGAGCAGTTCTTC.

This clonotype was observed at least ten times. CDR3 protein: CASSLVVAGNTDTQYF. CDR3 sequence (DNA): TGTGCCAGCAGCTTAGTAGTAGCGGGAAACACAGATACGCAGTATTTT. The J gene is TRBJ2-3, the V gene TRBV7-6; 8 bases are shared with TRBD2. The CDR3 loop spans 16 amino acids. V gave up 1 base and J gave up 2 bases; unmatched junction bases: 5. CDR1 is SGHVS and CDR2 is FNYEAQ in the germline V gene.

Details on this clonotype: Since a much larger clone is just one base distant, this may be a read error. The CDR3 bases are TGCGCCAGCAGCGCTGACGGTAACTATGGCTACACCTTC. It specifies CASSADGNYGYTF. The rearrangement links TRBV5-1 to TRBJ1-2; D gene ambiguous. The germline V and J ends were trimmed by 4 bases and 1 base, with 8 bases remaining between them. The CDR3 extends over 13 amino acids. Germline V gene lookup returns CDR1 SGHRS and CDR2 YFSETQ.

This clonotype occurred a few times. V gene TRBV3-1 combines with J gene TRBJ1-2; D not resolved. Germline V gene lookup returns CDR1 LGHDT and CDR2 YNNKEL (reference sequence). CDR3 size: 16 residues. With 4 bases removed from V and 6 bases from J, the gap between germline ends came to 21 bases. CDR3 amino acids: CASSPPPARRPDGYTF. The CDR3 DNA follows: TGTGCCAGCAGCCCGCCCCCCGCCAGAAGGCCCGATGGCTACACCTTC.

Many counts were recorded for this clonotype. V and J are TRBV29-1 and TRBJ2-1; 7 nucleotides line up with TRBD2. CDR1 and CDR2 from the germline V gene are SQVTM and ANQGSEA. Trimming at V came to 4 bases and at J to 2 bases, leaving 5 bases not matched to a gene. CDR3 length: 14 residues. In DNA form, the CDR3 reads TGCAGCGTTGCTTTGCGGGGGACCTACAATGAGCAGTTCTTC. This encodes CSVALRGTYNEQFF.

This clonotype was seen ten or more times. The chain uses TRBV20-1 and TRBJ2-7; 9 bases agree with TRBD2. CDR1 is DFQATT, CDR2 SNEGSKA, per germline (reference sequence). The CDR3 consists of 18 residues. The V segment lost 0 bases and the J segment 3 bases; nucleotides outside the gene matches: 15. CDR3 sequence: CSAREKGAGTSRYYEQYF. Written as DNA, the CDR3 is TGCAGTGCTAGAGAGAAGGGAGCCGGGACTAGCCGATACTACGAGCAGTACTTC.